The 30 T cell receptor beta chains below come from one sample, sequenced in a study of blood T cell repertoires in COVID-19. TCRdb keeps only in-frame clones here, not all; method: immunoSEQ multiplex PCR. The sample includes approximately 50,000 clones, about 83% of them seen just once. Material: peripheral blood. The receptors originated from a woman aged 80 or over with acute or convalescent COVID-19.

The sample holds a few counts of this clone. The rearrangement uses TRBV19 and TRBJ2-1; 7 bases fit TRBD2. V dropped 6 bases and J dropped 0; count of bases not matched to a gene: 2. Germline V gene data show CDR1 as LNHDA and CDR2 as SQIVND (reference sequence). The CDR3 has 14 residues. CDR3 loop: CASSGRPSYNEQFF. The CDR3 region has the DNA TGTGCCAGTAGCGGGAGGCCCTCCTACAATGAGCAGTTCTTC.

The CDR3 reads CASSQERGGAGYSTDTQYF. The CDR3, as DNA: TGTGCCAGCAGCCAAGAACGCGGGGGGGCGGGATATAGCACAGATACGCAGTATTTT. The chain has TRBV4-2 and TRBJ2-3, with TRBD2 identical over 9 bases. The CDR3 runs to 19 residues. V gave up 0 bases and J gave up 0 bases; unmatched junction bases: 10. Germline CDR1 and CDR2: LGHNA and YNFKEQ.

The V and J genes are TRBV5-8 and TRBJ2-2; a possible D gene is TRBD2 (6 bases). The germline V gene has CDR1 SGHTS and CDR2 YDEGEE. V lost 6 bases and J lost 5, with 14 bases in between. CDR3 length: 14 residues. The CDR3 region has the DNA TGTGCCAGCACCCCTTTCGGGGGAACCGGGGAGCTGTTTTTT. Translation gives CASTPFGGTGELFF.

This chain joins TRBV5-4 and TRBJ2-1, with a weak D call TRBD2 (6 bases). CDR3 length: 16 residues. Germline-derived CDR1 and CDR2 are SGHNT and YYREEE (reference sequence). V was cut by 0 bases and J by 3 bases, with 13 bases left in between. CDR3 loop: CASSLAGGGNYNEQFF. The DNA for the CDR3 is TGTGCCAGCAGCTTGGCCGGAGGAGGGAACTACAATGAGCAGTTCTTC.

J is TRBJ2-3 and V is TRBV29-1; tentative D call: TRBD2 (6 bases). Trimming shortened V by 6 bases and J by 0 bases, and 16 bases separated the two germline ends. The CDR3 loop spans 15 amino acids. The germline gives CDR1 SQVTM, CDR2 ANQGSEA. The CDR3 protein is CSVREASASTDTQYF. Here the CDR3 DNA reads TGCAGCGTCCGAGAGGCTAGCGCTAGCACAGATACGCAGTATTTT.

The count of this clone is one. The chain recombines TRBV2 with TRBJ2-1; 7 bases align to TRBD2. V lost 2 bases and J lost 9; bases outside the gene matches: 4. There are 13 residues in the CDR3. CDR1 and CDR2 (germline): SNHLY, FYNNEI. The CDR3 loop reads CASSEMGGTEQFF. CDR3 coding DNA: TGTGCCAGCAGTGAAATGGGGGGGACTGAGCAGTTCTTC. The full variable domain, its missing parts supplied by reference TRBV2 and TRBJ2-1, is EPEVTQTPSHQVTQMGQEVILRCVPISNHLYFYWYRQILGQKVEFLVSFYNNEISEKSEIFDDQFSVERPDGSNFTLKIRSTKLEDSAMYFCASSEMGGTEQFFGPGTRLTVL.

This clone was seen only a few times. The chain couples TRBV27 to TRBJ1-5, with D uncertain. The germline V gene has CDR1 MNHEY and CDR2 SMNVEV (reference sequence). CDR3 length: 12 amino acids. The ends were cut back, 8 bases at V and 7 bases at J, with 12 bases in the middle. CDR3 amino acids: CASLPGPQPQHF. The CDR3 region has the DNA TGTGCCAGCCTCCCTGGGCCGCAGCCCCAGCATTTT.

The genes are TRBV2 and TRBJ2-7, with D possibly TRBD2 on 5 matching bases. The CDR3 has 13 amino acids. The V gene's germline CDR1 is SNHLY and CDR2 FYNNEI. CDR3 protein: CASTEIRGYEQYV. The CDR3 nucleotides are TGTGCCAGCACTGAAATCCGGGGCTACGAGCAGTACGTC.

This clone was counted only a few times. This sequence joins TRBV4-2 and TRBJ2-4, with 8 positions matching TRBD2. The J segment lost 4 bases and the V segment lost 4 bases, leaving 3 bases of the junction unmatched. Germline V gives CDR1 LGHNA, CDR2 YNFKEQ. The CDR3 runs 14 residues. In DNA form, the CDR3 reads TGTGCCAGCAGCCCCGGGGGGGCAAAAAACATTCAGTACTTC. As protein: CASSPGGAKNIQYF.

The CDR3 DNA is TGTGCCAGCAGTCCTCTAAATGAGCAGTTCTTC. Translated: CASSPLNEQFF. The genes are TRBV12-3 or TRBV12-4 and TRBJ2-1; D gene uncertain. Trimming pared 5 bases from V and 7 bases from J, leaving 6 bases between. This CDR3 region has 11 residues.

The chain uses TRBV7-6 and TRBJ2-5, with D uncertain. The CDR3 loop spans 15 amino acids. The germline gives CDR1 SGHVS, CDR2 FNYEAQ. V lost 5 bases, J lost 2 bases, and 15 bases lay in between. The CDR3 DNA reads TGTGCCAGCAGCGACCCAGGAAAAGATCAAGAGACCCAGTACTTC. Its protein is CASSDPGKDQETQYF.

V is TRBV5-4 and J is TRBJ1-1; D perhaps matches TRBD1 (6 bases). CDR1 and CDR2 from the germline V gene are SGHNT and YYREEE (reference sequence). The CDR3 contains 15 residues. Trimming took off 4 bases at V and 0 bases at J, with 13 bases between the two ends. The CDR3, as DNA: TGTGCCAGCAGCCAGGGGACGCCAATGAACACTGAAGCTTTCTTT. Amino acids: CASSQGTPMNTEAFF.

For the CDR3, the DNA is TGTGCCAGCAGCCCTCGGAGGAAGGGGGCGTTGAACACTGAAGCTTTCTTT. This codes for CASSPRRKGALNTEAFF. J is TRBJ1-1 and V is TRBV11-3, with TRBD1 matching over 7 bases. The CDR3 has 17 residues. Germline loops: CDR1 SGHNT, CDR2 YENEEA. Trimming cost V 5 bases and J 0 bases; bases outside gene matches: 12.

This chain links TRBV18 with TRBJ2-5, with 11 bases that match TRBD2. Germline V gene lookup returns CDR1 KGHSH and CDR2 LQKENI. V gave up 5 bases and J gave up 3 bases; unmatched junction bases: 2. The CDR3 sequence is 14 residues long. The CDR3 DNA reads as TGTGCCAGCTCAACGGGACTAGCGGAAGAGACCCAGTACTTC. Encoded protein: CASSTGLAEETQYF.

J is TRBJ1-4 and V is TRBV3-1 (or the pseudogene TRBV3-2), with a tentative D call TRBD1 (6 bases). CDR3 length: 15 residues. Trimming left V 1 base short and J 7 bases short, with 13 bases between. The V gene's germline CDR1 is LGHDT and CDR2 YNNKEL (reference sequence). In DNA, the CDR3 is TGTGCCAGCAGCCAAGGGACAGCCAGGGCTGAAAAACTGTTTTTT. Protein product: CASSQGTARAEKLFF.

V gene TRBV18 combines with J gene TRBJ2-7; 7 bases line up with TRBD1. This CDR3 is built from 14 residues. Germline V gene data show CDR1 as KGHSH and CDR2 as LQKENI. The V segment lost 3 bases and the J segment 3 bases; nucleotides outside the gene matches: 5. Here the CDR3 DNA reads TGTGCCAGCTCACCTCCGACAGGGTACTACGAGCAGTACTTC. Amino acids: CASSPPTGYYEQYF.

The chain combines TRBV7-9 with TRBJ1-5; TRBD1 agrees at 12 bases. CDR3 length: 18 amino acids. Germline V CDR1 and CDR2: SEHNR, FQNEAQ (reference sequence). Unmatched junction bases numbered 9, after V lost 0 bases and J lost 6 bases. The CDR3 reads CASSLAAGQGARGQPQHF. Here the CDR3 DNA reads TGTGCCAGCAGCTTAGCAGCGGGACAGGGGGCCCGGGGTCAGCCCCAGCATTTT.

V is TRBV5-1 and J is TRBJ2-7, with D possibly being TRBD2 (6 bases). Trimming removed 0 bases from V and 5 bases from J, with 12 bases in between. Germline loops: CDR1 SGHRS, CDR2 YFSETQ. This CDR3 spans 14 amino acids. The CDR3 DNA reads as TGCGCCAGCAGCTTGGAGCCGGGGGACCACGAGCAGTACGTC. Residues: CASSLEPGDHEQYV.

The chain couples TRBV3-1 (or the pseudogene TRBV3-2) to TRBJ2-1, with 9 bases fitting TRBD1. CDR1 and CDR2 (germline): LGHDT, YNNKEL (reference sequence). The CDR3 contains 15 residues. The junction had 10 bases not matched to a gene; V was cut back by 8 bases and J by 5 bases. CDR3 residues: CASGPGTGFHNEQFF. The CDR3 region has the DNA TGTGCCAGCGGCCCCGGGACAGGGTTCCACAATGAGCAGTTCTTC.

The DNA of the CDR3 is TGTGCCAGTAGTAACTCAGGGAACACTGAAGCTTTCTTT. Translation gives CASSNSGNTEAFF. This chain links TRBV19 with TRBJ1-1, with D unclear. The germline gives CDR1 LNHDA, CDR2 SQIVND (reference sequence). Trimming removed 4 bases at V and 1 base at J, with 7 bases between. This CDR3 is 13 amino acids long.

CDR3 loop: CAISESWADNQPQHF. The DNA of the CDR3 is TGTGCCATCAGTGAGTCATGGGCAGACAATCAGCCCCAGCATTTT. V and J are TRBV10-3 and TRBJ1-5; D ambiguous. Germline V gene sequence: CDR1 ENHRY, CDR2 SYGVKD. The CDR3 runs to 15 residues. V shed 0 bases and J shed 3 bases, with 9 bases lying between them.

This chain joins TRBV5-4 and TRBJ2-5, with unresolved D. The length of the CDR3 is 13 residues. Germline lookup yields CDR1 SGHNT and CDR2 YYREEE (reference sequence). The V end was cut by 0 bases, the J end by 7 bases, with 10 bases between. The CDR3: CASSLESRPTQYF. The CDR3 DNA follows: TGTGCCAGCAGCTTGGAAAGCAGGCCGACCCAGTACTTC.

The rearrangement joins TRBV5-6 to TRBJ2-7; D ambiguous. Germline assignment: CDR1 SGHDT and CDR2 YYEEEE. The V and J ends lost 3 bases and 4 bases respectively, with 8 bases between them. This CDR3 is 12 amino acids long. The CDR3, as DNA: TGTGCCAGCAGCTCACAGTCTTACGAGCAGTACTTC. Translation gives CASSSQSYEQYF.

This chain connects TRBV27 to TRBJ2-3, with 7 nucleotides matching TRBD2. Germline trimming cut 7 bases from V and 3 bases from J; bases unmatched to any gene: 13. This CDR3 is 16 amino acids long. Germline V CDR1 and CDR2: MNHEY, SMNVEV (reference sequence). The CDR3 DNA follows: TGTGCCAGCACCTTGGGTCCGGGGGGTGGGACAGATACGCAGTATTTT. Translation gives CASTLGPGGGTDTQYF.

The chain is built from TRBV11-3 and TRBJ2-3, with 13 bases aligning to TRBD2. J gave up 5 bases and V 1 base, and 6 bases lay outside the gene matches. The CDR3 runs 17 residues. CDR1 and CDR2 (germline): SGHNT, YENEEA. The CDR3 nucleotides read TGTGCCAGCAGCTTAGGCCGACTAGCGGGAGGTGTAGATACGCAGTATTTT. Its protein product is CASSLGRLAGGVDTQYF. Filled out from reference TRBV11-3 and TRBJ2-3, the complete variable domain reads EAGVVQSPRYKIIEKKQPVAFWCNPISGHNTLYWYLQNLGQGPELLIRYENEEAVDDSQLPKDRFSAERLKGVDSTLKIQPAELGDSAVYLCASSLGRLAGGVDTQYFGPGTRLTVL.

The chain carries TRBV7-6 and TRBJ2-7, with 10 nucleotides matching TRBD1. The trim removed 5 bases at V and 5 bases at J, leaving 9 bases unmatched. Germline V gene lookup returns CDR1 SGHVS and CDR2 FNYEAQ. The CDR3 length is 15 residues. The CDR3 DNA reads TGTGCCAGCAGCCGAACCGGGACAGGGGTGCACGAGCAGTACTTC. It specifies CASSRTGTGVHEQYF. Combining the CDR3 with reference TRBV7-6 and TRBJ2-7 gives the whole variable domain GAGVSQSPRYKVTKRGQDVALRCDPISGHVSLYWYRQALGQGPEFLTYFNYEAQQDKSGLPNDRFSAERPEGSISTLTIQRTEQRDSAMYRCASSRTGTGVHEQYFGPGTRLTVT.

CDR3 sequence: CATSREGGLNYGYTF. For the CDR3, the DNA is TGTGCCACCAGCAGAGAAGGCGGGTTGAACTATGGCTACACCTTC. The chain is built from TRBV15 and TRBJ1-2, with D unclear. The CDR3 sequence is 15 residues long. The germline V and J ends were trimmed by 0 bases and 2 bases, with 10 bases remaining between them. Germline V lookup: CDR1 LNHNV, CDR2 YYDKDF (reference sequence). Looking up the rest from reference TRBV15 and TRBJ1-2 gives the full variable domain: DAMVIQNPRYQVTQFGKPVTLSCSQTLNHNVMYWYQQKSSQAPKLLFHYYDKDFNNEADTPDNFQSRRPNTSFCFLDIRSPGLGDTAMYLCATSREGGLNYGYTFGSGTRLTVV.

V is TRBV6-2 or TRBV6-3 and J is TRBJ1-2; D unresolved. V shed 2 bases and J shed 6 bases, with 10 bases lying between them. CDR1 and CDR2 (germline): MNHEY, SVGEGT. This CDR3 is built from 13 residues. The chain's CDR3 is CASSYVAGNGYTF. Here the CDR3 DNA reads TGTGCCAGCAGTTACGTCGCAGGCAATGGCTACACCTTC.

V gene TRBV3-1 (or the pseudogene TRBV3-2) combines with J gene TRBJ2-1, with 8 nucleotides matching TRBD1. The junction had 3 bases not matched to a gene; V was cut back by 1 base and J by 4 bases. The CDR3 runs 15 residues. In germline, CDR1 is LGHDT, CDR2 YNNKEL (reference sequence). As DNA, the CDR3 is TGTGCCAGCAGCCAAGGACAGGGGATTTACAATGAGCAGTTCTTC. It yields the protein CASSQGQGIYNEQFF.

This chain links TRBV6-2 or TRBV6-3 with TRBJ1-4; 9 bases match TRBD1. The CDR3 has 15 residues. J gave up 5 bases and V 2 bases, and 3 bases lay outside the gene matches. Germline assignment: CDR1 MNHEY and CDR2 SVGEGT. In DNA form, the CDR3 reads TGTGCCAGCAGTTACGCCGGGACAGGGAATGAAAAACTGTTTTTT. It is translated as CASSYAGTGNEKLFF.